This entry lists 28 T cell receptor beta chains sequenced from one sample in a study of OX40 agonist ivuxolimab in advanced cancers. Some clones are missing from TCRdb's copy, which holds only in-frame ones; the method was immunoSEQ multiplex PCR. The sample records about 85,000 clones, 70% to 90% being singletons. The starting material was CD4+ or CD8+ T cells sorted from blood, obtained in a trial of the OX40 agonist ivuxolimab. The receptor source for this set is an adult with an advanced solid tumor such as melanoma, head and neck, liver or kidney cancer.

The chain combines TRBV9 with TRBJ2-1; 7 nucleotides agree with TRBD2. Losses at the gene ends were 7 bases for V and 0 bases for J; bases not matched to a gene: 4. The germline V gene encodes CDR1 SGDLS and CDR2 YYNGEE. The CDR3 has 14 residues. This chain's CDR3 is CASQASGSYNEQFF. CDR3 nucleotide sequence: TGTGCCAGCCAGGCTAGCGGCTCCTACAATGAGCAGTTCTTC.

V and J are TRBV7-9 and TRBJ1-2, with 12 nucleotides matching TRBD1. The trim removed 7 bases at V and 4 bases at J, leaving 10 bases unmatched. CDR1 SEHNR and CDR2 FQNEAQ come from the germline V gene (reference sequence). The CDR3 spans 16 residues. The CDR3 reads CASILSGTGGIYGYTF. The CDR3 bases are TGTGCCAGCATCCTCTCCGGGACAGGGGGCATCTATGGCTACACCTTC.

This clone was seen only once. The CDR3: CASSSQVQETQYF. CDR3 DNA sequence: TGTGCCAGCAGCTCCCAAGTCCAAGAGACCCAGTACTTC. This chain uses TRBV7-2 with TRBJ2-5; D ambiguous. Trimming left V 4 bases short and J 1 base short, with 7 bases between. Germline CDR1 reads SGHTA; CDR2 reads FQGNSA. This CDR3 contains 13 residues.

The gene calls are TRBV7-3 and TRBJ2-3; D may be TRBD1 (5 bases). CDR3 length: 18 residues. Germline V lookup: CDR1 SGHTA, CDR2 FQGTGA. Deletions cut 1 base from V and 0 bases from J, with 17 bases between. The DNA of the CDR3 is TGTGCCAGCAGCTTAAAACTATCCAGACAGTCTAGCACAGATACGCAGTATTTT. Translating gives CASSLKLSRQSSTDTQYF.

The V and J genes are TRBV4-3 and TRBJ2-3; 8 bases agree with TRBD2. Germline assignment: CDR1 LGHNA and CDR2 YSLEER. The trim removed 1 base at V and 6 bases at J, leaving 0 bases unmatched. The CDR3 runs 13 residues. CDR3 bases: TGCGCCAGCAGCCAAGGACTAGCGGATACGCAGTATTTT. Amino acid sequence: CASSQGLADTQYF.

V gene TRBV29-1 combines with J gene TRBJ1-1; the D is unclear. The CDR3 length is 13 residues. Deletions cut 4 bases from V and 0 bases from J, with 9 bases between. Germline assignment: CDR1 SQVTM and CDR2 ANQGSEA. The DNA for the CDR3 is TGCAGCGTTGCCCAGACACTGAACACTGAAGCTTTCTTT. It is translated as CSVAQTLNTEAFF.

The CDR3 sequence: CASSSRTSGGTYNEQFF. CDR3 sequence (DNA): TGTGCCAGCAGCTCAAGGACTAGCGGGGGTACCTACAATGAGCAGTTCTTC. The chain employs TRBV11-2 and TRBJ2-1, with 13 bases aligning to TRBD2. CDR1 is SGHAT, CDR2 FQNNGV, per germline. The CDR3 extends over 17 amino acids. The ends lost 4 bases at V and 2 bases at J; junction bases unmatched: 5.

This sequence joins TRBV25-1 and TRBJ2-5, with 9 bases matching TRBD2. V was clipped by 0 bases and J by 5 bases; unmatched bases: 7. Germline lookup yields CDR1 MGHDK and CDR2 SYGVNS. The CDR3 is made up of 16 amino acids. CDR3 loop: CASSEYGSGGGETQYF. The CDR3 DNA is TGTGCCAGCAGTGAATACGGTAGCGGGGGCGGTGAGACCCAGTACTTC.

This sequence joins TRBV5-6 and TRBJ1-2, with D perhaps TRBD1 (6 bases). The germline V and J ends were trimmed by 4 bases and 8 bases, with 24 bases remaining between them. CDR3 size: 16 residues. Germline V gene sequence: CDR1 SGHDT, CDR2 YYEEEE. The CDR3 reads CASSRTTGLALGGYTF. CDR3 coding DNA: TGTGCCAGCAGCCGAACAACAGGGTTGGCCCTTGGGGGCTACACCTTC.

This sequence joins TRBV2 and TRBJ1-6; D not certain. Germline V gives CDR1 SNHLY, CDR2 FYNNEI. The V gene lost 2 bases and the J gene lost 16 bases, with 21 bases spanning the gap. The CDR3 loop spans 15 amino acids. CDR3 nucleotides: TGTGCCAGCAGTGAATTCCTTGGTGGCGGAATCCGTCTCCACTTT. This translates into CASSEFLGGGIRLHF.

The chain has TRBV6-1 and TRBJ1-3, with unresolved D. CDR1 is MNHNS, CDR2 SASEGT, per germline. The CDR3 contains 15 residues. The ends were cut back, 5 bases at V and 0 bases at J, with 11 bases in the middle. The CDR3 region is CASSSYEDSGNTIYF. The CDR3 DNA follows: TGTGCCAGCAGTTCTTATGAAGACTCTGGAAACACCATATATTTT.

The gene calls are TRBV15 and TRBJ2-7; 9 nucleotides match TRBD1. The germline gives CDR1 LNHNV, CDR2 YYDKDF (reference sequence). The CDR3 has 14 residues. V trimming: 3 bases; J trimming: 3 bases; junction bases outside the gene matches: 3. CDR3 bases: TGTGCCACCAGCAGTAACAGGGGGCGCTACGAGCAGTACTTC. It is translated as CATSSNRGRYEQYF. Supplemented by reference TRBV15 and TRBJ2-7, the full variable domain reads DAMVIQNPRYQVTQFGKPVTLSCSQTLNHNVMYWYQQKSSQAPKLLFHYYDKDFNNEADTPDNFQSRRPNTSFCFLDIRSPGLGDTAMYLCATSSNRGRYEQYFGPGTRLTVT.

The rearrangement uses TRBV4-2 and TRBJ1-5; D perhaps matches TRBD1 (6 bases). V lost 0 bases and J 0 bases, leaving 18 bases between the germline ends. Per germline, CDR1 LGHNA and CDR2 YNFKEQ. The CDR3 totals 19 residues. CDR3 protein: CASSQDRGGWEGSNQPQHF. The CDR3 coding sequence is TGTGCCAGCAGCCAAGATCGAGGGGGATGGGAGGGTAGCAATCAGCCCCAGCATTTT.

The V gene is TRBV27, the J gene TRBJ1-1, with D unresolved. V lost 0 bases and J lost 1, with 12 bases in between. The CDR3 totals 16 residues. Per germline, CDR1 MNHEY and CDR2 SMNVEV (reference sequence). The DNA for the CDR3 is TGTGCCAGCAGTTTATCGCCGGGGAGGGCGAACACTGAAGCTTTCTTT. As protein: CASSLSPGRANTEAFF.

A few counts support this clone. The V gene is TRBV28, the J gene TRBJ1-5; 7 nucleotides agree with TRBD1. The CDR3 is made up of 16 amino acids. The germline V gene has CDR1 MDHEN and CDR2 SYDVKM. The V and J ends lost 2 bases and 2 bases, in that order; junction bases with no gene match: 6. The CDR3 here is CASSLLGGLGNQPQHF. The CDR3 nucleotides read TGTGCCAGCAGTTTACTAGGGGGCCTAGGCAATCAGCCCCAGCATTTT.

This chain uses TRBV28 with TRBJ1-1; possible D gene TRBD1, 5 bases. Deletions cut 5 bases from V and 4 bases from J, with 14 bases between. CDR1 is MDHEN, CDR2 SYDVKM, per germline. This CDR3 contains 14 residues. The CDR3 protein is CASSPLQGSTEAFF. CDR3 DNA: TGTGCCAGCAGTCCTCTCCAGGGCAGCACTGAAGCTTTCTTT.

The chain employs TRBV5-4 and TRBJ2-1; TRBD2 matches at 8 bases. Germline CDR1 SGHNT, CDR2 YYREEE (reference sequence). With 4 bases clipped from V and 2 bases from J, the junction kept 5 bases outside the gene matches. This CDR3 has 15 amino acids. CDR3 in amino acids: CASSVDGGAYNEQFF. The CDR3 DNA reads TGTGCCAGCAGCGTAGACGGGGGGGCCTACAATGAGCAGTTCTTC.

The J gene is TRBJ2-5, the V gene TRBV6-5; D not certain. Between the trimmed V and J ends, which lost 2 bases and 1 base, there was a span of 5 bases. The CDR3 is made up of 13 amino acids. Germline V gene data show CDR1 as MNHEY and CDR2 as SVGAGI. CDR3 protein: CASSYDIQETQYF. CDR3 nucleotides: TGTGCCAGCAGTTACGACATCCAAGAGACCCAGTACTTC.

The V call is TRBV28, the J call TRBJ2-6; D gene ambiguous. The V and J ends lost 7 bases and 0 bases respectively, with 16 bases between them. This CDR3 comprises 17 residues. Germline lookup yields CDR1 MDHEN and CDR2 SYDVKM. The CDR3 loop reads CASMKLSPSSGANVLTF. In DNA, the CDR3 is TGTGCCAGCATGAAGCTTTCGCCTTCCTCTGGGGCCAACGTCCTGACTTTC.

The chain carries TRBV11-2 and TRBJ2-2; D remains ambiguous. The germline gives CDR1 SGHAT, CDR2 FQNNGV. The V end was cut by 2 bases, the J end by 6 bases, with 10 bases between. This CDR3 contains 14 residues. The CDR3 protein is CASSLIRAPGELFF. CDR3 nucleotide sequence: TGTGCCAGCAGCTTAATTCGGGCCCCCGGGGAGCTGTTTTTT.

The chain joins TRBV11-2 to TRBJ2-5, with 8 bases aligning to TRBD2. The J segment lost 4 bases and the V segment lost 5 bases, leaving 6 bases of the junction unmatched. Germline-derived CDR1 and CDR2 are SGHAT and FQNNGV. This CDR3 is built from 14 residues. The CDR3 here is CASSPTGLAETQYF. The DNA of the CDR3 is TGTGCCAGCAGCCCCACCGGACTAGCAGAGACCCAGTACTTC. Together with reference TRBV11-2 and TRBJ2-5, the CDR3 gives the full variable domain: EAGVAQSPRYKIIEKRQSVAFWCNPISGHATLYWYQQILGQGPKLLIQFQNNGVVDDSQLPKDRFSAERLKGVDSTLKIQPAKLEDSAVYLCASSPTGLAETQYFGPGTRLLVL.

This chain uses TRBV18 with TRBJ2-5; TRBD2 agrees at 10 bases. The V gene end was trimmed by 6 bases and the J gene end by 2 bases; junction bases not matched to a gene: 6. Per germline, CDR1 KGHSH and CDR2 LQKENI. The CDR3 has 15 residues. DNA of the CDR3: TGTGCCAGCTCCGGGACTAGCGCTCCACAAGAGACCCAGTACTTC. Its translation is CASSGTSAPQETQYF.

The chain uses TRBV5-1 and TRBJ2-7; D is possibly TRBD2 (6 bases). The CDR3 covers 13 residues. Trimming removed 1 base from V and 7 bases from J, with 12 bases in between. The germline V gene has CDR1 SGHRS and CDR2 YFSETQ. CDR3 sequence reads: CASSLSGTSEQYF. CDR3 DNA sequence: TGCGCCAGCAGCTTGAGTGGGACTTCAGAGCAGTACTTC.

The chain recombines TRBV5-4 with TRBJ1-4; TRBD1 aligns across 10 bases. CDR1 SGHNT and CDR2 YYREEE come from the germline V gene (reference sequence). V lost 4 bases and J lost 6; bases outside the gene matches: 3. The CDR3 totals 14 residues. The CDR3 nucleotides read TGTGCCAGCAGCAAGGACAGGGGGGATGAAAAACTGTTTTTT. Protein product: CASSKDRGDEKLFF.

The V gene is TRBV7-2, the J gene TRBJ2-3, with D unresolved. Between the trimmed V and J ends, which lost 5 bases and 2 bases, there was a span of 11 bases. The germline gives CDR1 SGHTA, CDR2 FQGNSA. The CDR3 consists of 14 residues. The CDR3 DNA is TGTGCCAGCAGCCTCTCCTTGCTCACAGATACGCAGTATTTT. This encodes CASSLSLLTDTQYF. Looking up the rest from reference TRBV7-2 and TRBJ2-3 gives the full variable domain: GAGVSQSPSNKVTEKGKDVELRCDPISGHTALYWYRQSLGQGLEFLIYFQGNSAPDKSGLPSDRFSAERTGGSVSTLTIQRTQQEDSAVYLCASSLSLLTDTQYFGPGTRLTVL.

This clone showed up just a few times. This sequence joins TRBV2 and TRBJ1-5, with 7 bases fitting TRBD1. V dropped 7 bases and J dropped 9; count of bases not matched to a gene: 18. The CDR3 has 16 amino acids. Per the germline V gene, CDR1 is SNHLY and CDR2 is FYNNEI. In nucleotides, the CDR3 is TGTGCCAGCACTAGTCTAGGGACAGCGGAATCCCCGCCCCAGCATTTT. Translating it yields CASTSLGTAESPPQHF.

The rearrangement joins TRBV6-1 to TRBJ1-5; maybe TRBD1 (6 bases). The CDR3 totals 17 residues. Germline-derived CDR1 and CDR2 are MNHNS and SASEGT. The V end lost 3 bases, the J end lost 4 bases, and 19 bases lay between the germline ends. The DNA for the CDR3 is TGTGCCAGCAGTGATTTGACAGGCCGGATAGCAAATCAGCCCCAGCATTTT. Encoded protein: CASSDLTGRIANQPQHF.

The gene calls are TRBV5-8 and TRBJ1-1; a weak D match, TRBD1 (6 bases). The germline CDR1 and CDR2 sequences are SGHTS and YDEGEE. CDR3 length: 12 residues. The V end was cut by 5 bases, the J end by 4 bases, with 9 bases between. The CDR3 spells CASRPQGTEAFF. The CDR3 nucleotides are TGTGCCAGCAGGCCACAGGGCACTGAAGCTTTCTTT. Filled out from reference TRBV5-8 and TRBJ1-1, the complete variable domain reads EAGVTQSPTHLIKTRGQQATLRCSPISGHTSVYWYQQALGLGLQFLLWYDEGEERNRGNFPPRFSGRQFPNYSSELNVNALELEDSALYLCASRPQGTEAFFGQGTRLTVV.